This paragraph reports one T cell receptor beta chain. The antigen is not known. Trimming cost V 6 bases and J 4 bases, with 13 bases left between them. The CDR3 covers 13 residues. The germline V gene encodes CDR1 SGHTA and CDR2 FQGNSA. A 1 in 200,000 to 1 in 1 million T cell depth was the sequencing target. Sequencing was performed with immunoSEQ multiplex PCR; in TCRdb, only in-frame clones are kept and a portion is missing. The sample carries roughly 60,000 clones, roughly 71% recorded once. This specimen belongs to a study of cytotoxic CD8 clonotypes in ibrutinib-treated CLL. Study-wide points: Baseline values of clonality outstripped age-matched healthy donors and followed circulating CD8+ T-cell counts. In sustained-remission versus progressing patients, sampling times differed. A rise in clonality was seen at ibrutinib response, and a fall back toward baseline was seen at progression.

This receptor was obtained from a human donor with chronic lymphocytic leukemia. The V call is TRBV7-2, the J call TRBJ2-7, with D perhaps matching TRBD1 or TRBD2 (6 bases each). The material sequenced was PBMCs, taken after 12 months of ibrutinib treatment. This CDR3 is CASRDSGAYEQYF. In nucleotides, the CDR3 is TGTGCCAGCAGGGATTCGGGGGCGTACGAGCAGTACTTC.